The sample holds a few counts of the clone carrying this T cell receptor beta chain. This sample is part of a study of blood T cells in healthy people across ages. The wider study: About one barcoded beta molecule per two T cells was the capture yield of template switching.

V was cut by 0 bases and J by 11 bases, with 17 bases left in between. Germline-derived CDR1 and CDR2 are MNHEY and SVGAGI. The CDR3 length is 15 residues. Primed by a sample-barcoded 5' primer and a J-beta primer mix, a second PCR proceeded for 7 to 11 cycles. TCRdb reanalysed the 5' RACE reads using MiXCR and keeps one entry per CDR3 protein. The data contain about 800,000 distinct CDR3 sequences, 55% to 70% of them singletons. Approximately 9.7 milliliters was the volume of peripheral blood drawn from each donor. The source material was blood. The chain is built from TRBV6-5 and TRBJ2-1, with D hard to call. This sequence originates from a man younger than 45 in good health. CDR3 DNA sequence: TGTGCCAGCAGTTACTCAGTCCAGGACCAACATCAGCAGTTCTTC. Translating it yields CASSYSVQDQHQQFF.